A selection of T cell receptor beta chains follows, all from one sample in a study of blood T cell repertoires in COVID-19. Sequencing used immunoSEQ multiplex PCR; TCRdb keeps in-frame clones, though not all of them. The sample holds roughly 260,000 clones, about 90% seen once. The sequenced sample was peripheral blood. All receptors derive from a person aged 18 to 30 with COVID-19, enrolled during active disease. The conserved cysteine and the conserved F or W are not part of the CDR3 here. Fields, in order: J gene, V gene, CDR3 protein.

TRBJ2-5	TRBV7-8	ASSTGQSEGQY
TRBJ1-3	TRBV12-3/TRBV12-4	ASSFSPGNTIY
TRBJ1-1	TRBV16	ASSRGGNTEAF
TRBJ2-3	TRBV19	ASTKLAGGADTQY
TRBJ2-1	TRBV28	ASSAYLAGVLNEQF
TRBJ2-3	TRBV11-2	ASRAGRAGNTDTQY
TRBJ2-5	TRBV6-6	ASSRQGASGSLETQY
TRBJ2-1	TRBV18	ASSRGPSNEQF
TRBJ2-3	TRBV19	ASSVPGSNPHTDTQY
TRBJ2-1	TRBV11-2	ASRGGGSSYNEQF
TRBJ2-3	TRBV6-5	ASIMNRGGQDTQY
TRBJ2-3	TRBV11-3	ASSLGTGTSTDTQY
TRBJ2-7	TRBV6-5	ASSRTSGSRYEQY
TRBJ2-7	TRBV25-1	ASSVSPGLAGVGYEQY
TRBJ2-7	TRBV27	ASMRSAGTYEQY
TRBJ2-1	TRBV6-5	ASSPRQTYNEQF
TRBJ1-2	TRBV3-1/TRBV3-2	ASSPQGTYGYT
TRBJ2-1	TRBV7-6	ASSLEAPSGESYNEQF